The entry below gives a single T cell receptor beta chain sequence along with its context. Its recognized antigen is unknown. No much larger clone exists at a distance of one base, and base qualities are not known. This entry comes from a study of cytomegalovirus exposure and HLA in healthy donors (dated by TCRdb to about 2017). About the investigation overall: In an earlier analysis of about 560 of the donors, 250 to 300 Gb of sequence data and 95 million to 130 million unique TCR beta sequences from about 179 million T cells were reported. About 300 gigabases of sequencing data and some 85 million unique TCR sequences were included in an early release covering several hundred HLA-typed donors. Of the 398 genotyped donors, roughly 80% fell in the genetic ancestry cluster associated with self-reported Caucasian donors. The study was designed to test whether signatures of past pathogen exposure could be identified by cataloging public T cell receptors. Using immunosequencing, the study profiled T cell repertoires from some 670 subjects and related those repertoires to cytomegalovirus serostatus. In addition to the first cohort of around 670 subjects, a separate validation cohort of approximately 130 different subjects was used. To predict cytomegalovirus infection status, the study brought together high-throughput TCR immunosequencing, statistical association of individual TCRs with disease status, and machine learning. A later analysis re-examined previously published TCR beta repertoires from over 500 donors and added high-resolution HLA genotyping to investigate patterns of TCR occurrence. The later analysis used no new phenotypic data to find candidate immune exposures, relying instead on TCR beta sequences and their occurrence across donors. An earlier analysis of 500 to 750 of the donors applied high-throughput TCR beta sequencing to assess whether each TCR beta V gene segment acted as functional or pseudogenic. Donor age, sex, ethnicity and CMV serostatus were compiled alongside the repertoire data. A later genetic analysis used genome-wide SNP genotypes for 398 of the 666 donors, treating that subset as a discovery cohort. Every discovery cohort repertoire had been produced on one sequencing platform. HLA typing covered class I and class II loci at four-digit resolution. The number of donors typed differed by locus, with about 629-630 for A, B, C, DRB1 and DQB1, 522 for DQA1, about 610 for DPA1, and 450 to 480 for DPB1. A few DR-DQ haplotypes were handled as single units for association and clustering because linkage in the cohort was strong. Among 398 genotyped donors of the cohort, an average of approximately 250,000 unique TCR beta nucleotide sequences were sequenced per donor, 15% to 20% of them non-productive.

The cohort consisted of hundreds of healthy bone marrow donors. At the time of sampling, all cohort members were nominally healthy, though unrecorded immune exposures were likely present. The donor tested CMV seronegative and was one of the 352 seronegative cohort members. Every donor gave a peripheral blood sample, and the peripheral blood mononuclear cells from that sample were used for TCR beta sequencing. The Qiagen DNeasy Blood Extraction Kit was used to extract genomic DNA from the blood cell samples. The method behind the library was the immunoSEQ multiplex PCR assay. For the multiplex PCR, a mixture combining 60 forward primers for TCR Vbeta segments and 13 reverse primers for TCR Jbeta segments was used. The CDR3 region of rearranged TCR beta genes was amplified from genomic DNA by a multiplex PCR assay. On the Illumina HiSeq System, the amplified TCR beta libraries were sequenced as 87-base-pair reads. Regarding the original processing steps: A later analysis counted approximately 74 million unique TCR beta chains across the 550 to 700 repertoires, and some 11 million of these chains were shared by at least two donors. A nearest-neighbor algorithm error-corrected the raw reads and collapsed the reads into unique sequences, merging closely related sequences to remove PCR and sequencing errors. V, D and J gene segments were assigned by aligning CDR3 sequences to IMGT reference sequences. Each retained sequence needed at least a six-nucleotide match to both a V gene segment and a J gene segment. Rearrangements were classified as productive when the CDR3 lacked stop codons and remained in frame with V and J, and all other rearrangements were classified as non-productive. CDR3 was defined according to IMGT convention as the region running from the second conserved V-encoded cysteine to the conserved J-encoded phenylalanine. Sequences without an unambiguous match to a single V gene segment were excluded from the earlier analysis of 450 to 650 of the donors. An earlier analysis of about 600 of the donors called V segments functional above 56.7% productive rearrangements and segregating when the between-donor standard deviation exceeded 5%. To diagnose cytomegalovirus status from the catalog of TCR beta chain sequences, a statistical classification framework was built. V and J gene assignment, in a later analysis, came from comparing TCR nucleotide sequences with IMGT/GENE-DB human TR gene sequences. In a later analysis, CDR3 sequences and most-parsimonious VDJ recombination scenarios were assigned using the TCRdist pipeline. In a later analysis, every TCR beta chain was defined by the combination of its CDR3 amino acid sequence and its V-gene family, and reads without a unique V-gene family were dropped. In a later analysis, approximately 640 highly shared, low-generation-probability nucleotide sequences were removed to address suspected cross-contamination and a sequencing artifact. A later analysis calculated a clonal expansion index for each public chain from normalized within-repertoire ranks of inferred template counts. In a later analysis, generation probabilities were computed with a VDJ recombination model fitted to out-of-frame rearrangements, and the resulting probabilities were checked against IGoR. Hypergeometric tests were used in a later analysis to score TCR-TCR, TCR-HLA and TCR-CMV co-occurrence, with a repertoire-size bias correction applied to the TCR pairs. In a later analysis, false discovery rates were estimated by permuting HLA or CMV assignments 20 times. In a later analysis, co-occurring TCRs were grouped with DBSCAN, and TCRdist sequence similarity was added when clustering was performed within HLA-allele-positive subsets. Repertoires with fewer than 30,000 or more than 120,000 public chains were left out of co-occurrence clustering, as were four to six repertoires with anomalous nucleotide sharing. TCRdb limited this immuneACCESS table to in-frame rearrangements with V and J called. A share of clones is missing; checked studies link under half to unresolved V genes, and the rest is unexplained. That table furnishes V, J and clone size, whereas the DNA furnished D and trimming. Recorded for this sample are 250,000 or so clones; roughly 91% of them occurred a single time. The ten largest clones add up to around 1.7% of the sample.

General study outcomes and caveats: A further reported finding was that TCR beta sequences accurately predicted the HLA-A and HLA-B alleles for most subjects in the first cohort. The study listed 150 to 200 TCR beta chains as associated with cytomegalovirus. In a later analysis, HLA-associated TCR beta chains were found to be more clonally expanded and to have lower generation probabilities than equally common non-associated chains. The cohort was sequenced for TCR beta chains only, and without alpha or paired-chain data the features that could be detected were limited. The classifier was reported to diagnose cytomegalovirus status with high specificity and sensitivity in both the original cohort and the validation cohort. Strong co-occurrence of HLA alleles, especially DR and DQ, made assigning TCR associations to individual alleles difficult. The presence/absence analyses assumed that sequencing depth was roughly uniform across donors, and that assumption may not be true. Most TCR sequences were observed very rarely across donors, whereas some public TCRs were present in many individuals. In a later genetic analysis, a missense DCLRE1C variant was associated with V-gene and J-gene trimming of TCR beta chains, and the association was replicated in an independent cohort. In a later analysis, most CMV-associated TCR beta chains were found to appear HLA-restricted, with HLA associations seemingly driven largely by CMV exposure. The earlier analysis of approximately 590 of the donors excluded roughly 17 rarely observed V segments, including chromosome 9 orphons, because counts were too low. In a later analysis, several top co-occurrence clusters were reported to appear linked to parvovirus B19, influenza, CMV and Epstein-Barr virus. Some IMGT-functional V segments, including TRBV6-2 and TRBV6-3, could not be told apart with the 87-base-pair reads, so those segments were excluded. A cluster of highly shared sequence variants was judged likely to be a technical artifact of the sequencing pipeline. HLA typing was unavailable for some donors at each locus, so association tests used only the typed subset. A few of the identified cytomegalovirus-associated TCR beta chains were confirmed in vitro to be specific for cytomegalovirus antigens. Correlated functional status among segregating V segments might reflect linkage disequilibrium, but an unknown experimental factor could not be ruled out. According to the authors, the approach could potentially be generalized to other disease states and immunological phenotypes. At a false discovery rate of 0.05, a later analysis linked fewer than 20,000 TCR beta sequences to specific HLA alleles. A later analysis found that TCR association rates varied across HLA loci, with DRB1 alleles showing the most associated TCRs and HLA-C alleles the fewest. Immune exposure information for the cohort was limited to CMV serostatus. A later genetic analysis reported fewer N-insertions in productive TCRs among donors in an Asian-associated ancestry cluster than the roughly 640-donor mean. Broadly in line with IMGT annotations, most TCR beta V segments showed up in productive rearrangements about 87% or about 30% of the time in an earlier analysis of several hundred of the donors.

For CDR1 and CDR2, the germline V gene lists SGHTS and YDEGEE. The CDR3 goes from the cysteine to the phenylalanine over 15 residues. Only the CDR3 portion is preserved as DNA: 45 bases, with reading frame beginning at the first base. V gives up 4 bases and J gives up 2 bases, and the segment between their germline ends measures 13 bases. The sequenced material came from PBMCs. The source of this sequence is a girl aged 2 to 10 in good health and CMV-seronegative. In this chain, TRBV5-8 is recombined with TRBJ1-5, with the identity of the D gene unclear. CDR3 region: CASSTLAGGNQPQHF. The DNA sequence is as follows: TGTGCCAGCAGCACCCTGGCCGGAGGCAATCAGCCCCAGCATTTT.